What follows is one T cell receptor beta chain and its context. These data are taken from a study of beta chain features in type 1 diabetes. Expressed TCRB transcripts were sequenced because the entire RNA isolate underwent reverse transcription. Assay: immunoSEQ multiplex PCR; the TCRdb copy retains only in-frame clones and omits some. This sample has under 300,000 clones, with about 25% found just once. CDR1 and CDR2 (germline): SGHDT, YYEEEE. CDR3 length: 17 residues. Trimming at V came to 3 bases and at J to 0 bases, leaving 4 bases not matched to a gene. The chain combines TRBV5-6 with TRBJ2-1; 12 bases are a match to TRBD1. The clonotype originates from a young man in good health. Sequences were obtained from central memory CD4+ T cells from blood. Here the CDR3 reads CASSWGQGAISYNEQFF. For the CDR3, the DNA is TGTGCCAGCAGCTGGGGACAGGGGGCTATCTCCTACAATGAGCAGTTCTTC.